The 20 T cell receptor beta chains in this list originate from one sample, sequenced in a study of naive and memory T cell subsets. Two oligonucleotides, mixed equimolar, formed the beta constant-region primer covering TRBC1 and TRBC2. Nested alpha and beta constant-region primers with the SP2 primer drove four PCR rounds on ligated cDNA. From the UMI-ligation and nested PCR reads, TCRdb called clonotypes with MiXCR, one entry per CDR3 protein. The data show about 10,000 distinct CDR3 sequences, about 6% seen once. The sequenced sample consisted of CD4+ TEMRA cells from blood. Documented subset: effector memory re-expressing CD45RA, CD45RA+ CD27-. Source of these receptors: a human donor in good health.

This clonotype was seen at least ten times. The J gene is TRBJ2-7, the V gene TRBV20-1, with D tentatively TRBD1 (6 bases). From germline, CDR1 is DFQATT and CDR2 SNEGSKA (reference sequence). The CDR3 loop spans 15 amino acids. Trimming took 5 bases from V and 0 from J, leaving 17 bases between them. As DNA, the CDR3 is TGCAGTGCTCCCTACACAGGGCACAGCTCCTACGAGCAGTACTTC. It is translated as CSAPYTGHSSYEQYF.

Sample share makes this clonotype medium-sized. The chain employs TRBV7-8 and TRBJ2-3, with D perhaps TRBD2 (5 bases). The CDR3 consists of 15 residues. The V gene's germline CDR1 is SGHVS and CDR2 FQNEAQ. V lost 5 bases and J lost 0, with 12 bases in between. Written as DNA, the CDR3 is TGTGCCAGCAGCCCTCGGGAAATTAGCACAGATACGCAGTATTTT. It codes for CASSPREISTDTQYF.

This clonotype has ten or more counts. The V and J genes are TRBV12-3 or TRBV12-4 and TRBJ1-5; D is perhaps TRBD1 (5 bases). The V and J ends lost 3 bases and 4 bases respectively, with 13 bases between them. This CDR3 comprises 15 residues. CDR3 sequence: CASSLSGGRNQPQHF. The CDR3 region has the DNA TGTGCCAGCAGTTTGAGTGGGGGAAGGAATCAGCCCCAGCATTTT.

This clonotype showed up many times. The CDR3 DNA sequence: TGCAGCGTGGGACAGGGGCCCAATCAGCCCCAGCATTTT. This gives the protein CSVGQGPNQPQHF. The chain recombines TRBV29-1 with TRBJ1-5, with TRBD1 matching over 10 bases. Germline assignment: CDR1 SQVTM and CDR2 ANQGSEA. The trim removed 6 bases at V and 3 bases at J, leaving 2 bases unmatched. This CDR3 is built from 13 residues.

This clonotype has ten or more counts. This chain links TRBV2 with TRBJ1-1; a possible D gene is TRBD1 (5 bases). The CDR3 contains 13 residues. With 4 bases removed from V and 8 bases from J, the gap between germline ends came to 14 bases. Germline V gene lookup returns CDR1 SNHLY and CDR2 FYNNEI. The CDR3 is CASSALLGREAFF. Written as DNA, the CDR3 is TGTGCCAGCAGTGCTCTGTTGGGACGAGAAGCTTTCTTT. The full variable domain, its missing parts supplied by reference TRBV2 and TRBJ1-1, is EPEVTQTPSHQVTQMGQEVILRCVPISNHLYFYWYRQILGQKVEFLVSFYNNEISEKSEIFDDQFSVERPDGSNFTLKIRSTKLEDSAMYFCASSALLGREAFFGQGTRLTVV.

Relative to its sample, this clonotype is large. The V gene is TRBV11-3, the J gene TRBJ2-5, with TRBD2 matching 10 bases. Trimming removed 1 base from V and 4 bases from J; junction bases left unmatched: 9. CDR1 and CDR2 from the germline V gene are SGHNT and YENEEA. The CDR3 is 17 amino acids. The CDR3 loop reads CASSLGVASGGVETQYF. The CDR3 bases are TGTGCCAGCAGCTTAGGAGTCGCTAGCGGGGGCGTAGAGACCCAGTACTTC.

This clonotype was detected only a few times. The chain has TRBV6-6 and TRBJ2-7, with D unresolved. Looked up from germline, CDR1 is MNHNY and CDR2 is SVGAGI (reference sequence). CDR3 size: 14 residues. Deletions cut 2 bases from V and 3 bases from J, with 11 bases between. Here the CDR3 DNA reads TGTGCCAGCAGTTACAGGGTGGAAAGCTACGAGCAGTACTTC. It encodes CASSYRVESYEQYF.

This clonotype appeared many times. The chain joins TRBV5-1 to TRBJ1-2; D is perhaps TRBD1 (5 bases). CDR1 is SGHRS and CDR2 is YFSETQ in the germline V gene. The ends were cut back, 0 bases at V and 2 bases at J, with 8 bases in the middle. This CDR3 is 14 amino acids long. CDR3: CASSLGSGNYGYTF. CDR3 coding DNA: TGCGCCAGCAGCTTGGGGTCAGGGAACTATGGCTACACCTTC.

This chain connects TRBV6-5 to TRBJ2-1; possible D gene TRBD2, 5 bases. This CDR3 contains 14 residues. With 0 bases removed from V and 5 bases from J, the gap between germline ends came to 8 bases. Germline V CDR1 and CDR2: MNHEY, SVGAGI. CDR3 coding DNA: TGTGCCAGCAGTTACTCGGACTGGAACAATGAGCAGTTCTTC. It is translated as CASSYSDWNNEQFF.

The CDR3 sequence: CASSPLPGQGQETQYF. The CDR3 region has the DNA TGTGCCAGCTCACCACTACCGGGACAGGGGCAAGAGACCCAGTACTTC. The chain employs TRBV18 and TRBJ2-5; 10 bases fit TRBD1. Germline V gives CDR1 KGHSH, CDR2 LQKENI. CDR3 size: 16 residues. The trim removed 1 base at V and 2 bases at J, leaving 4 bases unmatched.

This clonotype was picked up many times. This sequence joins TRBV29-1 and TRBJ1-1, with D tentatively TRBD1 (6 bases). Germline V CDR1 and CDR2: SQVTM, ANQGSEA. Trimming pared 5 bases from V and 6 bases from J, leaving 22 bases between. The CDR3 loop spans 15 amino acids. The CDR3 bases are TGCAGCGTTCATTCCTACTACAGGGATGAATCTGAAGCTTTCTTT. It codes for CSVHSYYRDESEAFF.

This clonotype was counted many times. This chain joins TRBV7-9 and TRBJ2-1, with 14 bases aligning to TRBD2. From germline, CDR1 is SEHNR and CDR2 FQNEAQ (reference sequence). After removal of 5 bases from V and 3 bases from J, the junction contained 3 bases not matched to a gene. The CDR3 has 16 amino acids. CDR3 sequence: CASSQGLAGVYNEQFF. The CDR3 DNA sequence: TGTGCCAGCAGCCAGGGACTAGCGGGGGTCTACAATGAGCAGTTCTTC.

The V gene is TRBV4-1, the J gene TRBJ2-3; TRBD1 matches at 8 bases. V shed 2 bases and J 1 base; nucleotides not matched to a gene: 2. The CDR3 sequence is 15 residues long. Germline CDR1 reads MGHRA; CDR2 reads YSYEKL. CDR3 coding DNA: TGCGCCAGCAGCCAACCGGGACAGGGCACAGATACGCAGTATTTT. Protein sequence: CASSQPGQGTDTQYF.

This clonotype was counted between two and nine times. The V gene is TRBV25-1, the J gene TRBJ2-5; TRBD1 matches 12 bases. This CDR3 is 15 amino acids long. The germline V gene encodes CDR1 MGHDK and CDR2 SYGVNS. Trimming took 7 bases from V and 5 from J; bases not matched to a gene: 8. The CDR3 nucleotides are TGTGCCAGCACCGGGACAGGGGGCGCTTGGGAGACCCAGTACTTC. Residues: CASTGTGGAWETQYF.

This clonotype occurred a few times. The chain couples TRBV5-1 to TRBJ1-5, with D hard to call. CDR1 is SGHRS and CDR2 is YFSETQ in the germline V gene. The CDR3 is 13 residues long. The V gene lost 4 bases and the J gene lost 4 bases, with 9 bases spanning the gap. CDR3 nucleotide sequence: TGCGCCAGCAGCGTCGATTGGAATCAGCCCCAGCATTTT. It yields the protein CASSVDWNQPQHF.

The gene calls are TRBV27 and TRBJ2-7, with 8 bases identical to TRBD1. J lost 10 bases, V lost 6 bases, and 11 bases had no gene match. Germline V gene lookup returns CDR1 MNHEY and CDR2 SMNVEV (reference sequence). The CDR3 is made up of 13 amino acids. DNA for the CDR3: TGTGCCAGCAGACGGACAGGGTCTAGAGATCAGTACTTC. This codes for CASRRTGSRDQYF.

This clonotype has at least ten counts. The junction differs from germline at one of its ends, possibly a read error. V is TRBV7-9 and J is TRBJ1-1; D remains unclear. Germline CDR1 and CDR2: SEHNR and FQNEAQ (reference sequence). This CDR3 is built from 13 residues. CDR3 DNA: TGTGCCAGCAGACGTACAGCGAACGCTGAAGCTTTCTTT. Amino acids: CASRRTANAEAFF.

This clonotype was found many times. This chain uses TRBV27 with TRBJ2-1, with D perhaps TRBD1 (6 bases). Between the trimmed V and J ends, which lost 5 bases and 15 bases, there was a span of 20 bases. This CDR3 is 13 amino acids long. The germline V gene encodes CDR1 MNHEY and CDR2 SMNVEV (reference sequence). In DNA, the CDR3 is TGTGCCAGCAGTCTCTCCGCTACAGGGAGCGGGTTCTTC. It specifies CASSLSATGSGFF.

This clonotype was recorded at least ten times. V is TRBV12-5 and J is TRBJ2-3, with a possible D match to TRBD2 (5 bases). The CDR3 length is 14 residues. Trimming removed 10 bases at V and 3 bases at J, with 17 bases between. CDR1 is LGHNT and CDR2 is FRNRAP in the germline V gene. The CDR3 spells CATGTGFTTDTQYF. For the CDR3, the DNA is TGTGCTACCGGAACGGGGTTTACGACAGATACGCAGTATTTT.

The rearrangement joins TRBV12-3 or TRBV12-4 to TRBJ2-1; a weak D match, TRBD2 (6 bases). CDR3 size: 15 residues. Trimming cost V 3 bases and J 2 bases, with 11 bases left between them. The CDR3, as DNA: TGTGCCAGCAGTTTCCTGGGCGGGGCCTACAATGAGCAGTTCTTC. Encoded protein: CASSFLGGAYNEQFF.